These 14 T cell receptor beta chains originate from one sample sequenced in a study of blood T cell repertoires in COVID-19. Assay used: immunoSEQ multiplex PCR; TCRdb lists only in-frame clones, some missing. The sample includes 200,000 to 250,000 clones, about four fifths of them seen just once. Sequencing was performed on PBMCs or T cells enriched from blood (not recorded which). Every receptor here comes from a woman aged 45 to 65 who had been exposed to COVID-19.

Here the CDR3 DNA reads TGTGCCAGCAGCCTAAGGGACAGCGGCACAGATACGCAGTATTTT. Its translation is CASSLRDSGTDTQYF. The chain couples TRBV6-2 or TRBV6-3 to TRBJ2-3, with 7 nucleotides matching TRBD1. This CDR3 is built from 15 residues. Germline assignment: CDR1 MNHEY and CDR2 SVGEGT. The ends lost 6 bases at V and 1 base at J; junction bases unmatched: 7.

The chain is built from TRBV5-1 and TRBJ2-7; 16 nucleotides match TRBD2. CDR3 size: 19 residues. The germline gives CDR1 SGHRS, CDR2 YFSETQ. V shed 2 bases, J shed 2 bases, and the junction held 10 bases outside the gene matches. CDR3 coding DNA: TGCGCCAGCAGCTTAACCGGGACTAGCGGGGGGGGATTTACCTACGAGCAGTACTTC. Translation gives CASSLTGTSGGGFTYEQYF. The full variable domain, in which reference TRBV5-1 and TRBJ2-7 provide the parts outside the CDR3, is KAGVTQTPRYLIKTRGQQVTLSCSPISGHRSVSWYQQTPGQGLQFLFEYFSETQRNKGNFPGRFSGRQFSNSRSEMNVSTLELGDSALYLCASSLTGTSGGGFTYEQYFGPGTRLTVT.

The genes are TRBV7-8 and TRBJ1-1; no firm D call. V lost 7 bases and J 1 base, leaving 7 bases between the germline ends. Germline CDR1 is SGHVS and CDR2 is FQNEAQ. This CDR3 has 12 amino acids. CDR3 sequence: CASNQENTEAFF. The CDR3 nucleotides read TGTGCCAGCAATCAGGAGAACACTGAAGCTTTCTTT.

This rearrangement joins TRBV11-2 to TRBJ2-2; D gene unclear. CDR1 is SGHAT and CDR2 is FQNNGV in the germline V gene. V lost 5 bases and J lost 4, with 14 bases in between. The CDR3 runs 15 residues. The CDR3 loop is CASSLGLVLTGELFF. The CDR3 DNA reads TGTGCCAGCAGCCTAGGGCTAGTGCTCACCGGGGAGCTGTTTTTT.

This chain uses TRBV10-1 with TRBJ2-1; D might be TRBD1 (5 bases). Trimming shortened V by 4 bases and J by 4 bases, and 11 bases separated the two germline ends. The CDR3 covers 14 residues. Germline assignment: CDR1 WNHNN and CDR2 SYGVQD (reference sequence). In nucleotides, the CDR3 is TGCGCCAGCAGTGGTCAGGGCCCATACAATGAGCAGTTCTTC. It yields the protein CASSGQGPYNEQFF.

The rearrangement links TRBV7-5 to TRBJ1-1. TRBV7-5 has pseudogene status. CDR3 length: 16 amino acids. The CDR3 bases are TGTGTCAGAAGCTTTGGGGGGAAACTCGTGAACACTGAAGCTTTCTTT. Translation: CVRSFGGKLVNTEAFF.

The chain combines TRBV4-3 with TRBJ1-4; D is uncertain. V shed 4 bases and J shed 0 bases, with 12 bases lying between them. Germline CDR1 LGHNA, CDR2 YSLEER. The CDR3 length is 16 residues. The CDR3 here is CASSPGMRATNEKLFF. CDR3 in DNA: TGCGCCAGCAGCCCTGGGATGAGGGCAACTAATGAAAAACTGTTTTTT.

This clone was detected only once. CDR3 amino acids: CASSLTDNSPLHF. The CDR3 bases are TGTGCCAGCAGCTTGACAGATAATTCACCCCTCCACTTT. The J gene is TRBJ1-6, the V gene TRBV5-6, with D hard to call. V lost 1 base, J lost 5 bases, and 4 bases lay in between. The CDR3 is 13 amino acids. The germline V gene encodes CDR1 SGHDT and CDR2 YYEEEE.

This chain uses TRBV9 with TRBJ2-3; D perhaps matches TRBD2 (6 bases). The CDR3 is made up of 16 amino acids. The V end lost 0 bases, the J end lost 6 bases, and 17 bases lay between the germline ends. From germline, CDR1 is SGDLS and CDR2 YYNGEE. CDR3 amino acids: CASSVEGTSGGDTQYF. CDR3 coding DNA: TGTGCCAGCAGCGTAGAAGGGACGAGCGGAGGGGATACGCAGTATTTT.

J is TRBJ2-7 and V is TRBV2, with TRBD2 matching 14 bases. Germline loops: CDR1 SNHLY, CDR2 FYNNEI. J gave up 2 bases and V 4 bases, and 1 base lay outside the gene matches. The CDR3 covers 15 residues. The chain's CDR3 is CASSGLAGGPYEQYF. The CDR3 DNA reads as TGTGCCAGCAGTGGACTAGCGGGGGGGCCCTACGAGCAGTACTTC.

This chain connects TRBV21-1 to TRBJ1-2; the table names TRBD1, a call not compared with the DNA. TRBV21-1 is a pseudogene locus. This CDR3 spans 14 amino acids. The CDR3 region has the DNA TGTGCCAGCAGGGACAGGGGGCCGGACTATGGCTACACCTTC. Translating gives CASRDRGPDYGYTF.

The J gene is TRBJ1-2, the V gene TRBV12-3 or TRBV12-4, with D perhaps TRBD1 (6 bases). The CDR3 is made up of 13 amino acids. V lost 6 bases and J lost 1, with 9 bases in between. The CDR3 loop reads CASSPGVNYGYTF. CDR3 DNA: TGTGCCAGCAGCCCAGGGGTTAACTATGGCTACACCTTC.

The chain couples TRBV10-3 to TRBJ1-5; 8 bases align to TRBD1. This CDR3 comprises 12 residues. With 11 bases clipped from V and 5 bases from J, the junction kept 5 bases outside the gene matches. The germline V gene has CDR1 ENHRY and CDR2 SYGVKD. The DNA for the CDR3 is TGTGCCCTTGAGACAGGGGATCAGCCCCAGCATTTT. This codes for CALETGDQPQHF.

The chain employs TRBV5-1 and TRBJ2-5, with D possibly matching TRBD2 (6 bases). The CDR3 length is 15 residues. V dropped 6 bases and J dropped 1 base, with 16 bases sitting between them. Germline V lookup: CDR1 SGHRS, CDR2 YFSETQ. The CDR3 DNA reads TGCGCCAGCAAGTCCAGGCCGGGACTCCAAGAGACCCAGTACTTC. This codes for CASKSRPGLQETQYF.